The clone carrying this T cell receptor (beta chain) was counted a few times. The antigen is unknown. Each CDR3 protein is one row after TCRdb ran MiXCR on the 5' RACE reads. The table records roughly 82,000 distinct CDR3 sequences, approximately 12% of them present only once. This record comes from a study of spatial heterogeneity in lung cancer. Study details: The study consistently detected more beta-chain than alpha-chain sequences. Unique TCR and UMI combinations averaged more than ten appearances each in raw reads.

There are 15 residues in the CDR3. The germline V gene encodes CDR1 SGHDN and CDR2 FVKESK. V lost 6 bases to trimming and J lost 5 bases, with 17 bases between them. Study conclusions and caveats: Circulating ubiquitous expanded tumor TCRs were observed more frequently at resection than at follow-up.

Time point given: sample taken at primary tumor resection. The study sequenced unsorted whole RNA from tumor, nontumor lung or frozen PBMC. A total of around 67 untreated early-stage non-small cell lung cancer patients served as donors. The receptor was derived from a male donor with early-stage non-small cell lung cancer. This specimen consisted of PBMCs, obtained at surgery. The rearrangement joins TRBV14 to TRBJ2-1; TRBD1 might be the D (6 bases). This chain's CDR3 is CASSPRGSGDNEQFF. The CDR3 DNA sequence: TGTGCCAGCAGTCCGAGGGGGTCTGGAGACAATGAGCAGTTCTTC. The full variable domain, rest sourced from reference TRBV14 and TRBJ2-1, is EAGVTQFPSHSVIEKGQTVTLRCDPISGHDNLYWYRRVMGKEIKFLLHFVKESKQDESGMPNNRFLAERTGGTYSTLKVQPAELEDSGVYFCASSPRGSGDNEQFFGPGTRLTVL.